Listed below are T cell receptor beta chains from one sample, sequenced in a study of Ad26.COV2.S vaccination and SARS-CoV-2 variants. TCRdb's copy holds only in-frame clones and misses some; the assay was immunoSEQ multiplex PCR. The repertoire has more than 400,000 clones, roughly 90% of them found once; the top ten carry roughly 1.7%. The sample was peripheral blood, taken in a trial of Ad26.COV2.S vaccine versus placebo. The receptors here all came from a person between 18 and 65 years old who received the Ad26.COV2.S COVID-19 vaccine or a placebo. Each CDR3 is given with its conserved first and last residue. D genes are given only for firm matches.

-	TRBJ2-7	12	TRBV6-2/TRBV6-3	CASSPIPYEQYF
TRBD2	TRBJ2-7	16	TRBV3-1/TRBV3-2	CASSQAPGGSSYEQYF
TRBD1	TRBJ2-7	17	TRBV24-1	CATLDRGKLSVGNEQYF
TRBD2	TRBJ2-5	16	TRBV11-3	CASSFGPGGGIETQYF
TRBD2	TRBJ2-1	13	TRBV7-2	CASSTGGPNEQFF
-	TRBJ1-1	16	TRBV19	CASTPTGLGLKAEAFF
-	TRBJ1-1	14	TRBV2	CASSAVTSVTEAFF
-	TRBJ1-5	15	TRBV6-5	CASSPRGVGNQPQHF
-	TRBJ1-1	13	TRBV7-9	CASSLRTNTEAFF
-	TRBJ2-6	16	TRBV7-9	CASSLTTWPGANVLTF
-	TRBJ1-3	19	TRBV2	CASSEYGPDQPSSGNTIYF
-	TRBJ2-3	15	TRBV27	CASSFFSGFTDTQYF
TRBD2	TRBJ2-3	13	TRBV19	CASSMVAGDTQYF
-	TRBJ2-1	15	TRBV7-9	CASSRITGSHNEQFF
TRBD1	TRBJ1-6	13	TRBV10-2	CASRRDSNSPLHF
-	TRBJ2-5	11	TRBV12-3/TRBV12-4	CASSFGETQYF
TRBD1	TRBJ2-1	14	TRBV19	CASSTRDRGYEQFF
-	TRBJ1-6	12	TRBV12-5	CASGLGDSPLHF
TRBD1	TRBJ1-1	16	TRBV27	CASRGQGKVKGTEAFF
-	TRBJ2-3	15	TRBV7-9	CASSLRRVSTDTQYF
-	TRBJ1-1	12	TRBV19	CASRGGYTEAFF
-	TRBJ1-1	15	TRBV3-1/TRBV3-2	CASSQDVGTNTEAFF
TRBD1	TRBJ1-2	15	TRBV20-1	CSASPGPGGSYGYTF
-	TRBJ2-2	17	TRBV5-5	CASSLLGSRMNTGELFF
-	TRBJ2-7	14	TRBV28	CASSLPHLSYEQYF
-	TRBJ2-7	13	TRBV19	CASSNWTDYEQYF
-	TRBJ2-7	13	TRBV7-9	CASSLDPSYEQYF
TRBD1	TRBJ2-5	15	TRBV7-8	CASSSNTGDSETQYF
-	TRBJ2-7	16	TRBV5-1	CASSLPPTGTHYEQYF
TRBD2	TRBJ2-3	17	TRBV6-2/TRBV6-3	CASSYRVAGSSTDTQYF
-	TRBJ1-6	15	TRBV4-1	CASSQPREGHSPLHF
TRBD1	TRBJ2-5	16	TRBV29-1	CSVDRQGVAAEETQYF
-	TRBJ1-1	17	TRBV28	CASSFLVPGGMNTEAFF
TRBD1	TRBJ2-7	14	TRBV27	CASSFGTGGYEQYF
TRBD2	TRBJ2-3	18	TRBV10-3	CASRTSGRGNKGTDTQYF
-	TRBJ1-2	13	TRBV18	CASSLGEDYGYTF
TRBD2	TRBJ2-2	17	TRBV19	CASSRLAGDPNTGELFF
-	TRBJ2-7	13	TRBV5-4	CASSPGGSYEQYF
-	TRBJ2-1	14	TRBV7-6	CASSLELLYNEQFF
-	TRBJ1-5	17	TRBV28	CASSPQGGSYSNQPQHF
-	TRBJ2-2	16	TRBV19	CASSIGLTANTGELFF
-	TRBJ2-3	15	TRBV19	CASRVSVLSTDTQYF
TRBD1	TRBJ1-4	18	TRBV23-1	CASSLPGQFMLPNEKLFF
TRBD1	TRBJ2-2	16	TRBV4-1	CASSQDNRGTNGELFF
-	TRBJ2-1	12	TRBV12-3/TRBV12-4	CASLQGSHEQFF
-	TRBJ1-5	12	TRBV28	CASSLVIQPQHF
TRBD1	TRBJ2-7	12	TRBV27	CATSTGGYEQYF
-	TRBJ1-6	12	TRBV2	CASSEGDSPLHF
-	TRBJ1-6	14	TRBV7-2	CASSLVIRNSPLHF
-	TRBJ2-2	16	TRBV7-6	CASSLGPLDNTGELFF
-	TRBJ1-2	12	TRBV6-2/TRBV6-3	CASSPVSYGYTF
-	TRBJ1-1	10	TRBV20-1	CSARVPGAFF
-	TRBJ2-1	16	TRBV9	CASSVAGRRPYNEQFF
TRBD1	TRBJ2-1	17	TRBV9	CASSVVGWGQGAREQFF